A single sample gave rise to the 27 T cell receptor beta chains below, sequenced in a study of T cell changes during pregnancy in multiple sclerosis. Assay: immunoSEQ multiplex PCR; the TCRdb copy retains only in-frame clones and omits some. Of roughly 48,000 clones in the sample, 88% were seen once. The source was CD4+ T cells from peripheral blood mononuclear cells, collected in the second trimester of pregnancy. Receptors were obtained from a female donor with multiple sclerosis, enrolled in a pregnancy study.

The rearrangement joins TRBV28 to TRBJ2-1, with a possible D match to TRBD2 (6 bases). CDR3 length equals 14 residues. The V end was cut by 10 bases, the J end by 0 bases, with 13 bases between. Per germline, CDR1 MDHEN and CDR2 SYDVKM. This CDR3 is CATLDGSSYNEQFF. The DNA of the CDR3 is TGTGCCACCCTAGACGGGAGCTCCTACAATGAGCAGTTCTTC.

The chain links TRBV7-2 to TRBJ2-3; 7 bases are shared with TRBD2. The V segment lost 0 bases and the J segment 3 bases; nucleotides outside the gene matches: 6. This CDR3 comprises 16 residues. Germline V gives CDR1 SGHTA, CDR2 FQGNSA. The CDR3 reads CASSLAPGGGTDTQYF. The CDR3 DNA sequence: TGTGCCAGCAGCTTAGCGCCGGGAGGTGGGACAGATACGCAGTATTTT.

V gene TRBV11-2 combines with J gene TRBJ2-3; D possibly corresponds to TRBD2 (5 bases). Germline V gene data show CDR1 as SGHAT and CDR2 as FQNNGV. This CDR3 has 16 amino acids. With 2 bases removed from V and 3 bases from J, the gap between germline ends came to 15 bases. The CDR3 DNA is TGTGCCAGCAGCTTACGGGTCGGGCAGCGGACAGATACGCAGTATTTT. Its translation is CASSLRVGQRTDTQYF.

The chain links TRBV6-1 to TRBJ1-2; the D is unclear. Germline V gives CDR1 MNHNS, CDR2 SASEGT. CDR3 length: 17 residues. V lost 2 bases to trimming and J lost 4 bases, with 20 bases between them. CDR3 region: CASSESGVSSEVYGYTF. The CDR3 DNA is TGTGCCAGCAGTGAAAGCGGGGTATCCTCCGAGGTCTATGGCTACACCTTC.

The CDR3 DNA reads TGCGCCAGCAGCAGGACTAGCGGGAGTTTCGATGAGCAGTTCTTC. Protein product: CASSRTSGSFDEQFF. The chain combines TRBV5-1 with TRBJ2-1; 13 positions match TRBD2. There are 15 residues in the CDR3. V dropped 4 bases and J dropped 8; count of bases not matched to a gene: 6. Germline CDR1 reads SGHRS; CDR2 reads YFSETQ.

The V call is TRBV5-4, the J call TRBJ2-1; tentatively, D is TRBD1 (5 bases). This CDR3 has 15 residues. Trimming left V 4 bases short and J 4 bases short, with 15 bases between. CDR1 is SGHNT, CDR2 YYREEE, per germline (reference sequence). The CDR3 here is CASSPRQSRYNEQFF. Written as DNA, the CDR3 is TGTGCCAGCAGCCCGAGACAGTCCCGATACAATGAGCAGTTCTTC.

This clone was recorded only once. This chain joins TRBV19 and TRBJ2-5; 10 bases map to TRBD1. Germline values: CDR1 LNHDA, CDR2 SQIVND (reference sequence). Trimming at V came to 5 bases and at J to 4 bases, leaving 4 bases not matched to a gene. The CDR3 runs 14 residues. CDR3 DNA sequence: TGTGCCAGTAGTGCCGGGACAGGGGTAGAGACCCAGTACTTC. Translation: CASSAGTGVETQYF.

The V call is TRBV6-1, the J call TRBJ1-3; a weak D match, TRBD1 (5 bases). Germline lookup yields CDR1 MNHNS and CDR2 SASEGT. The CDR3 spans 14 residues. Trimming shortened V by 6 bases and J by 4 bases, and 13 bases separated the two germline ends. The CDR3 loop reads CASSQGLSGNTIYF. For the CDR3, the DNA is TGTGCCAGCAGCCAGGGTTTATCCGGAAACACCATATATTTT.

The chain is built from TRBV9 and TRBJ2-1; 9 nucleotides line up with TRBD2. This CDR3 region has 15 residues. V lost 0 bases, J lost 7 bases, and 5 bases stayed unmatched. Germline lookup yields CDR1 SGDLS and CDR2 YYNGEE. The CDR3 loop is CASSVVAGEWNEQFF. The CDR3 DNA sequence: TGTGCCAGCAGCGTAGTAGCGGGAGAATGGAATGAGCAGTTCTTC.

The gene calls are TRBV11-2 and TRBJ2-7; tentative D call: TRBD2 (6 bases). Trimming removed 4 bases at V and 6 bases at J, with 13 bases between. Germline lookup yields CDR1 SGHAT and CDR2 FQNNGV. The CDR3 runs to 13 residues. The CDR3 nucleotides read TGTGCCAGCAGCTCTCCGGGGGTCACCGAGCAGTACTTC. Translation gives CASSSPGVTEQYF.

This chain connects TRBV18 to TRBJ2-1, with TRBD2 matching 11 bases. Germline V gives CDR1 KGHSH, CDR2 LQKENI. J lost 5 bases, V lost 6 bases, and 3 bases had no gene match. CDR3 length equals 14 residues. CDR3 loop: CASSPGLADNEQFF. The CDR3 DNA sequence: TGTGCCAGCTCCCCGGGACTAGCGGACAATGAGCAGTTCTTC.

The sample holds one count of this clone. The chain links TRBV4-1 to TRBJ1-2; 9 bases are a match to TRBD1. V was clipped by 3 bases and J by 5 bases; unmatched bases: 10. CDR3 length: 16 residues. CDR1 is MGHRA, CDR2 YSYEKL, per germline. CDR3 nucleotide sequence: TGCGCCAGCAGCCAGACAACCGGGACAGGGACTTATGGCTACACCTTC. Translated, it gives CASSQTTGTGTYGYTF.

The chain is built from TRBV18 and TRBJ1-5; D is possibly TRBD1 (5 bases). This CDR3 is built from 16 residues. V dropped 0 bases and J dropped 2 bases, with 11 bases sitting between them. CDR1 and CDR2 from the germline V gene are KGHSH and LQKENI. CDR3 region: CASSPPGGRGNQPQHF. The CDR3 coding sequence is TGTGCCAGCTCACCACCTGGGGGGAGGGGCAATCAGCCCCAGCATTTT.

The rearrangement links TRBV13 to TRBJ1-1; TRBD1 is a possible D gene (5 bases). CDR3 length: 13 residues. The V gene's germline CDR1 is PRHDT and CDR2 FYEKMQ (reference sequence). Trimming took 4 bases from V and 1 from J, leaving 7 bases between them. The CDR3 region is CASSSDRNTEAFF. The DNA of the CDR3 is TGTGCCAGCAGCTCCGACAGGAACACTGAAGCTTTCTTT.

This chain uses TRBV28 with TRBJ2-1; 8 nucleotides align to TRBD1. Germline CDR1 reads MDHEN; CDR2 reads SYDVKM. This CDR3 is 16 amino acids long. J lost 8 bases, V lost 4 bases, and 13 bases had no gene match. CDR3 amino acids: CASSSPRGPDHDEQFF. Written as DNA, the CDR3 is TGTGCCAGCAGTTCCCCCAGGGGGCCCGACCATGATGAGCAGTTCTTC.

The J gene is TRBJ1-2, the V gene TRBV7-2; 10 bases agree with TRBD1. V gave up 5 bases and J gave up 7 bases; unmatched junction bases: 10. Germline V gives CDR1 SGHTA, CDR2 FQGNSA. CDR3 length equals 15 residues. The CDR3 spells CASSLRPGQGSGYTF. CDR3 nucleotide sequence: TGTGCCAGCAGCCTGAGACCGGGACAGGGGTCTGGCTACACCTTC.

This rearrangement joins TRBV15 to TRBJ1-2, with 8 bases lining up with TRBD1. Germline V gene data show CDR1 as LNHNV and CDR2 as YYDKDF (reference sequence). The CDR3 is 15 residues long. V was pared by 3 bases and J by 8 bases, with 11 bases of the junction left unmatched. The DNA of the CDR3 is TGTGCCACCAGCAGGGACAGGGCTATTCCAGACGGCTACACCTTC. Translated: CATSRDRAIPDGYTF.

The chain links TRBV5-6 to TRBJ1-2; D call uncertain. The CDR3 spans 15 residues. V gave up 0 bases and J gave up 0 bases, with 9 bases separating them. Germline assignment: CDR1 SGHDT and CDR2 YYEEEE. CDR3 sequence reads: CASSLAITPNYGYTF. The CDR3 DNA is TGTGCCAGCAGCTTGGCGATCACACCTAACTATGGCTACACCTTC.

This chain joins TRBV2 and TRBJ2-2, with a tentative D call TRBD2 (6 bases). The CDR3 has 14 amino acids. Looked up from germline, CDR1 is SNHLY and CDR2 is FYNNEI. Trimming took off 7 bases at V and 6 bases at J, with 15 bases between the two ends. CDR3 bases: TGTGCCAGCACCGTTCGGGGAGGCGCCGGGGAGCTGTTTTTT. This sequence encodes CASTVRGGAGELFF.

The V call is TRBV2, the J call TRBJ2-2; D is possibly TRBD2 (5 bases). The CDR3 is 13 amino acids. Looked up from germline, CDR1 is SNHLY and CDR2 is FYNNEI. Trimming left V 6 bases short and J 3 bases short, with 8 bases between. The CDR3 DNA sequence: TGTGCCAGCAGCCAGAGGGACACCGGGGAGCTGTTTTTT. It codes for CASSQRDTGELFF. Full variable domain (outside the CDR3, taken from reference TRBV2 and TRBJ2-2): EPEVTQTPSHQVTQMGQEVILRCVPISNHLYFYWYRQILGQKVEFLVSFYNNEISEKSEIFDDQFSVERPDGSNFTLKIRSTKLEDSAMYFCASSQRDTGELFFGEGSRLTVL.

This chain joins TRBV6-1 and TRBJ2-3; 7 positions match TRBD1. J lost 1 base, V lost 11 bases, and 9 bases had no gene match. This CDR3 comprises 14 residues. Germline CDR1 and CDR2: MNHNS and SASEGT. The CDR3 region has the DNA TGTGCCGGAAGATGGGACAGTGGCACAGATACGCAGTATTTT. Residues: CAGRWDSGTDTQYF.

Here the CDR3 DNA reads TGTGCCAGCAGTGAATTTGGGACAGTACGCTCCTACGAGCAGTACTTC. Translating gives CASSEFGTVRSYEQYF. The genes are TRBV2 and TRBJ2-7; TRBD1 agrees at 7 bases. CDR3 size: 16 residues. The germline V gene has CDR1 SNHLY and CDR2 FYNNEI. J gave up 0 bases and V 2 bases, and 7 bases lay outside the gene matches.

This clone has just a few counts. The rearrangement joins TRBV9 to TRBJ1-1; no clear D. Germline CDR1 SGDLS, CDR2 YYNGEE. V lost 4 bases and J 5 bases, leaving 15 bases between the germline ends. The CDR3 runs 14 residues. The CDR3 sequence: CASSPRLSGTEAFF. CDR3 sequence (DNA): TGTGCCAGCAGCCCAAGACTGAGCGGAACTGAAGCTTTCTTT.

The J gene is TRBJ2-3, the V gene TRBV5-1; 8 bases agree with TRBD1. After removal of 4 bases from V and 5 bases from J, the junction contained 15 bases not matched to a gene. The CDR3 spans 17 residues. Germline V gives CDR1 SGHRS, CDR2 YFSETQ. The CDR3 sequence: CASSRLGWTGPGDTQYF. The CDR3 DNA follows: TGCGCCAGCAGCCGTTTGGGGTGGACAGGGCCGGGAGATACGCAGTATTTT.

This sequence joins TRBV9 and TRBJ2-7; D gene uncertain. Trimming took 4 bases from V and 0 from J, leaving 11 bases between them. Germline CDR1 SGDLS, CDR2 YYNGEE. The CDR3 length is 14 residues. CDR3 loop: CASSPQSPSYEQYF. The DNA for the CDR3 is TGTGCCAGCAGCCCACAGAGTCCCTCCTACGAGCAGTACTTC.

This chain links TRBV10-3 with TRBJ2-3, with 11 nucleotides matching TRBD2. V dropped 10 bases and J dropped 2; count of bases not matched to a gene: 5. There are 14 residues in the CDR3. The germline CDR1 and CDR2 sequences are ENHRY and SYGVKD. CDR3 protein: CATLLAGDTDTQYF. CDR3 bases: TGTGCCACCTTACTAGCGGGAGACACAGATACGCAGTATTTT.

This clone was found once. The chain links TRBV5-1 to TRBJ1-2; D gene ambiguous. CDR3 length: 14 residues. Germline V lookup: CDR1 SGHRS, CDR2 YFSETQ. The V end lost 0 bases, the J end lost 2 bases, and 8 bases lay between the germline ends. The CDR3 bases are TGCGCCAGCAGCTTGGCCGGGGTCAACTATGGCTACACCTTC. Translation: CASSLAGVNYGYTF.